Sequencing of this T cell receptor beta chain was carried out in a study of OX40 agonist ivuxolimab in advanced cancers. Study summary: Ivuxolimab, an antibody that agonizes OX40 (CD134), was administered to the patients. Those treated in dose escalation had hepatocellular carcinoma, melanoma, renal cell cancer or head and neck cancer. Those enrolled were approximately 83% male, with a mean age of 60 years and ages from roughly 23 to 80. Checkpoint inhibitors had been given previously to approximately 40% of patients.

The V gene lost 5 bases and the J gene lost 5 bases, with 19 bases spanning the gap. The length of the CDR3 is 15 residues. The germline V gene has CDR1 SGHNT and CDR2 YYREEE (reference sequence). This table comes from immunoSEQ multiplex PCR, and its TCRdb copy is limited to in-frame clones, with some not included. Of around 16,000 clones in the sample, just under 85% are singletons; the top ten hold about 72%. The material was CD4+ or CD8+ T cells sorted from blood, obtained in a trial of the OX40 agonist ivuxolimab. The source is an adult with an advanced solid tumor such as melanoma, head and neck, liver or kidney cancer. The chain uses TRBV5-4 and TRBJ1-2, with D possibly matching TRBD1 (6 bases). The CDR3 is CASSYGPQGVYGYTF. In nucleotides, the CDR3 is TGTGCCAGCAGTTACGGGCCACAGGGTGTATATGGCTACACCTTC.